This T cell receptor beta chain is from a study of blood T cell repertoires in COVID-19. On the study more broadly: Material from acute and convalescent COVID-19 was sourced from the United States, Italy and Spain.

V lost 0 bases and J lost 1, with 13 bases in between. Germline CDR1 SGHAT, CDR2 FQNNGV. The CDR3 has 16 amino acids. Original processing notes: The authors estimated nucleated cell counts from reference gene primer amplification. TCRdb's copy holds only in-frame clones and misses some; the assay was immunoSEQ multiplex PCR. The DNA gave D and trimming, while V, J and clone size come from that table. The profile covers almost 400,000 clones, with roughly 86% appearing a single time and 1.7% taken by the ten largest. The receptor comes from a woman aged 25-40 years who had recovered from COVID-19. The source material was PBMCs or T cells enriched from blood (not recorded which). V and J are TRBV11-2 and TRBJ2-7, with D possibly TRBD2 on 5 matching bases. The CDR3, as DNA: TGTGCCAGCAGCTTAGACTCGAGCGGTCCTTCCTACGAGCAGTACTTC. It codes for CASSLDSSGPSYEQYF.